Shown below are 11 T cell receptor beta chains from a single sample sequenced in a study of OX40 agonist ivuxolimab in advanced cancers. TCRdb's table, derived via immunoSEQ multiplex PCR, lists solely in-frame clones and lacks some. The sample lists approximately 27,000 clones, around three quarters seen once, with more than 14% in the top ten. The sample was CD4+ or CD8+ T cells sorted from blood, taken in a trial of the OX40 agonist ivuxolimab. These receptors originate from an adult with an advanced solid tumor such as melanoma, head and neck, liver or kidney cancer.

V gene TRBV7-9 combines with J gene TRBJ1-5, with TRBD1 as a possible D gene (5 bases). The CDR3 sequence is 14 residues long. CDR1 is SEHNR, CDR2 FQNEAQ, per germline (reference sequence). V was clipped by 3 bases and J by 2 bases, with 8 bases between them. CDR3 coding DNA: TGTGCCAGCAGCTTGGGACCTCGCAATCAGCCCCAGCATTTT. Residues: CASSLGPRNQPQHF.

The chain has TRBV5-8 and TRBJ2-1; the D call may be TRBD1 or TRBD2 (7 bases each). V dropped 2 bases and J dropped 9 bases, with 21 bases sitting between them. In germline, CDR1 is SGHTS, CDR2 YDEGEE. This CDR3 comprises 16 residues. CDR3 protein: CASSFRGGTFPGEQFF. The DNA of the CDR3 is TGTGCCAGCAGCTTCAGGGGGGGAACATTCCCGGGTGAGCAGTTCTTC. The full variable domain, in which reference TRBV5-8 and TRBJ2-1 provide the parts outside the CDR3, is EAGVTQSPTHLIKTRGQQATLRCSPISGHTSVYWYQQALGLGLQFLLWYDEGEERNRGNFPPRFSGRQFPNYSSELNVNALELEDSALYLCASSFRGGTFPGEQFFGPGTRLTVL.

Only one count was recorded for this clone. CDR3 loop: CASSFLPRTSGGPQETQYF. CDR3 coding DNA: TGTGCCAGCAGTTTCCTACCACGGACTAGCGGGGGCCCCCAAGAGACCCAGTACTTC. This chain joins TRBV27 and TRBJ2-5, with 13 bases lining up with TRBD2. CDR3 length: 19 residues. After removal of 3 bases from V and 1 base from J, the junction contained 11 bases not matched to a gene. Per germline, CDR1 MNHEY and CDR2 SMNVEV (reference sequence).

The V gene is TRBV5-5, the J gene TRBJ2-3, with TRBD1 matching over 7 bases. This CDR3 comprises 15 residues. Trimming at V came to 4 bases and at J to 0 bases, leaving 5 bases not matched to a gene. In germline, CDR1 is SGHKS, CDR2 YYEKEE (reference sequence). In DNA form, the CDR3 reads TGTGCCAGCAGCCTTCAGGGGGTAAGCACAGATACGCAGTATTTT. As protein: CASSLQGVSTDTQYF.

The chain couples TRBV29-1 to TRBJ2-1; D is unclear. Trimming cost V 2 bases and J 0 bases, with 14 bases left between them. Per the germline V gene, CDR1 is SQVTM and CDR2 is ANQGSEA. The CDR3 contains 16 residues. CDR3 residues: CSVEIGRFDSYNEQFF. CDR3 nucleotide sequence: TGCAGCGTTGAAATCGGACGGTTCGACTCCTACAATGAGCAGTTCTTC.

The chain carries TRBV12-5 and TRBJ2-1, with 10 bases matching TRBD1. From germline, CDR1 is LGHNT and CDR2 FRNRAP. The ends lost 5 bases at V and 7 bases at J; junction bases unmatched: 8. This CDR3 contains 15 residues. The CDR3 coding sequence is TGTGCTAGTGGTCTGACCGGGACAGGGGAGAATGAGCAGTTCTTC. It specifies CASGLTGTGENEQFF.

The rearrangement links TRBV5-4 to TRBJ2-5; 15 nucleotides agree with TRBD2. The germline V gene encodes CDR1 SGHNT and CDR2 YYREEE (reference sequence). The CDR3 consists of 16 residues. The V segment lost 2 bases and the J segment 2 bases; nucleotides outside the gene matches: 1. CDR3 nucleotide sequence: TGTGCCAGCAGCTTAGGGACTAGCGGGGGGCAAGAGACCCAGTACTTC. Its protein product is CASSLGTSGGQETQYF.

The J gene is TRBJ1-2, the V gene TRBV6-1, with TRBD1 matching over 8 bases. V lost 10 bases to trimming and J lost 8 bases; unmatched junction nucleotides: 6. The germline V gene encodes CDR1 MNHNS and CDR2 SASEGT. The CDR3 has 11 amino acids. CDR3 nucleotide sequence: TGTGCCACTACAGGGGGTGGCGGCTACACCTTC. Translating gives CATTGGGGYTF.

This clone appeared a single time. The genes are TRBV7-6 and TRBJ2-1; D might be TRBD1 or TRBD2, each matching 5 bases. From germline, CDR1 is SGHVS and CDR2 FNYEAQ. The V gene lost 5 bases and the J gene lost 3 bases, with 8 bases spanning the gap. The CDR3 has 13 residues. DNA of the CDR3: TGTGCCAGCAGCAGGGACCTCTACAATGAGCAGTTCTTC. Translation: CASSRDLYNEQFF. Complete variable domain (other parts from reference TRBV7-6 and TRBJ2-1): GAGVSQSPRYKVTKRGQDVALRCDPISGHVSLYWYRQALGQGPEFLTYFNYEAQQDKSGLPNDRFSAERPEGSISTLTIQRTEQRDSAMYRCASSRDLYNEQFFGPGTRLTVL.

V and J are TRBV19 and TRBJ2-5; D may be TRBD2 (5 bases). Germline CDR1 reads LNHDA; CDR2 reads SQIVND (reference sequence). Deletions cut 6 bases from V and 6 bases from J, with 14 bases between. The CDR3 consists of 13 residues. CDR3 nucleotide sequence: TGTGCCAGTAGGACTAACTGGGAAAAGACCCAGTACTTC. The encoded protein is CASRTNWEKTQYF.

The chain joins TRBV6-5 to TRBJ2-7; D perhaps matches TRBD1 (5 bases). Trimming took 4 bases from V and 2 from J, leaving 15 bases between them. The CDR3 totals 15 residues. Germline V gene sequence: CDR1 MNHEY, CDR2 SVGAGI. The CDR3 DNA reads as TGTGCCAGCAGTTCAAACCAGGGATTCACCTACGAGCAGTACTTC. Encoded protein: CASSSNQGFTYEQYF.